A single sample is the source of the 17 T cell receptor beta chains below, sequenced in a study of blood T cell repertoires in COVID-19. The assay was immunoSEQ multiplex PCR, and TCRdb's table has in-frame clones only and misses some. The repertoire holds 150,000 or so clones, with over 75% as singletons. Specimen: PBMCs or T cells enriched from blood (not recorded which). The receptors stem from a human donor with acute COVID-19. The donor label of this sample is uncertain.

The chain combines TRBV2 with TRBJ2-3; 9 positions match TRBD2. V shed 4 bases and J 6 bases; nucleotides not matched to a gene: 11. Germline CDR1 SNHLY, CDR2 FYNNEI. The length of the CDR3 is 16 residues. The CDR3 DNA sequence: TGTGCCAGCAGTGCCCCCGGGACTAGCCTCGGCGATACGCAGTATTTT. Amino acids: CASSAPGTSLGDTQYF.

The chain carries TRBV5-8 and TRBJ1-2; D possibly corresponds to TRBD1 (5 bases). Deletions cut 2 bases from V and 8 bases from J, with 16 bases between. Germline CDR1 reads SGHTS; CDR2 reads YDEGEE. The CDR3 spans 14 residues. CDR3 sequence (DNA): TGTGCCAGCAGCTTTGAACAGGCAATGGGGGGCTACACCTTC. It specifies CASSFEQAMGGYTF.

This clone showed up just once. Germline is not matched at one junction end, which may reflect a read error. The rearrangement joins TRBV19 to TRBJ1-1; a weak D match, TRBD1 (6 bases). This CDR3 is built from 16 residues. Per the germline V gene, CDR1 is LNHDA and CDR2 is SQIVND (reference sequence). CDR3 nucleotide sequence: TGTGCCAGTAGTTTAGACCGGGGACACCTGAACACTGAAGCTTTCTTT. Translation gives CASSLDRGHLNTEAFF.

The J gene is TRBJ1-5, the V gene TRBV28; D perhaps matches TRBD1 (6 bases). Germline V gene lookup returns CDR1 MDHEN and CDR2 SYDVKM. CDR3 size: 16 residues. V was trimmed by 5 bases and J by 3 bases, leaving 17 bases between them. Written as DNA, the CDR3 is TGTGCCAGCAGTACTGGGGACCAGGGGCCCAATCAGCCCCAGCATTTT. Amino acids: CASSTGDQGPNQPQHF. Looking up the rest from reference TRBV28 and TRBJ1-5 gives the full variable domain: DVKVTQSSRYLVKRTGEKVFLECVQDMDHENMFWYRQDPGLGLRLIYFSYDVKMKEKGDIPEGYSVSREKKERFSLILESASTNQTSMYLCASSTGDQGPNQPQHFGDGTRLSIL.

The rearrangement joins TRBV10-3 to TRBJ2-7; 7 nucleotides align to TRBD1. The CDR3 sequence is 13 residues long. Germline V lookup: CDR1 ENHRY, CDR2 SYGVKD. The V gene end was trimmed by 6 bases and the J gene end by 6 bases; junction bases not matched to a gene: 8. CDR3 sequence: CAISGTVGSEQYF. The CDR3 nucleotides read TGTGCCATCAGCGGGACAGTGGGTTCCGAGCAGTACTTC.

This rearrangement joins TRBV12-3 or TRBV12-4 to TRBJ1-5; D is uncertain. Trimming stripped 3 bases from V and 6 bases from J, with 6 bases between. The CDR3 is 12 amino acids. CDR3 DNA: TGTGCCAGCAGTTTTTACGGTCAGCCCCAGCATTTT. This encodes CASSFYGQPQHF.

This chain joins TRBV5-1 and TRBJ2-4, with 9 bases matching TRBD2. Trimming at V came to 7 bases and at J to 4 bases, leaving 12 bases not matched to a gene. CDR1 is SGHRS, CDR2 YFSETQ, per germline. The CDR3 runs 16 residues. The CDR3 bases are TGCGCCAGCCGCGGGGGGGGCGCGGTGACAAAAAACATTCAGTACTTC. This gives the protein CASRGGGAVTKNIQYF. Full variable domain (remainder filled in from reference TRBV5-1 and TRBJ2-4): KAGVTQTPRYLIKTRGQQVTLSCSPISGHRSVSWYQQTPGQGLQFLFEYFSETQRNKGNFPGRFSGRQFSNSRSEMNVSTLELGDSALYLCASRGGGAVTKNIQYFGAGTRLSVL.

This clone was seen once. The chain carries TRBV7-2 and TRBJ1-1, with D perhaps TRBD1 (6 bases). This CDR3 is 16 amino acids long. The ends were cut back, 3 bases at V and 5 bases at J, with 19 bases in the middle. Per the germline V gene, CDR1 is SGHTA and CDR2 is FQGNSA. The CDR3 sequence is CASSFRAQGTRTEAFF. The DNA for the CDR3 is TGTGCCAGCAGCTTTAGGGCCCAGGGGACCCGAACTGAAGCTTTCTTT. Using reference TRBV7-2 and TRBJ1-1 for the parts outside the CDR3, the full variable domain is GAGVSQSPSNKVTEKGKDVELRCDPISGHTALYWYRQSLGQGLEFLIYFQGNSAPDKSGLPSDRFSAERTGGSVSTLTIQRTQQEDSAVYLCASSFRAQGTRTEAFFGQGTRLTVV.

This chain joins TRBV12-3 or TRBV12-4 and TRBJ1-1; TRBD1 is a possible D gene (5 bases). The CDR3 runs 13 residues. The V end was cut by 5 bases, the J end by 4 bases, with 11 bases between. The CDR3 region is CASSLTGRTEAFF. The CDR3 nucleotides read TGTGCCAGCAGTCTTACAGGTCGCACTGAAGCTTTCTTT.

This clone has only one observation. The chain couples TRBV6-5 to TRBJ1-5, with D unresolved. The length of the CDR3 is 15 residues. The germline V gene has CDR1 MNHEY and CDR2 SVGAGI. Trimming stripped 4 bases from V and 3 bases from J, with 13 bases between. This CDR3 is CASSSFAGSNQPQHF. CDR3 DNA: TGTGCCAGCAGTTCCTTCGCGGGGTCCAATCAGCCCCAGCATTTT.

The chain uses TRBV6-4 and TRBJ2-3; D possibly corresponds to TRBD1 (5 bases). Trimming pared 5 bases from V and 0 bases from J, leaving 9 bases between. The length of the CDR3 is 14 residues. Germline assignment: CDR1 MRHNA and CDR2 SNTAGT. The CDR3 loop is CASSQGPSTDTQYF. CDR3 in DNA: TGTGCCAGCAGTCAGGGCCCTAGCACAGATACGCAGTATTTT.

The chain recombines TRBV4-3 with TRBJ2-2; perhaps TRBD2 as D (7 bases). In germline, CDR1 is LGHNA, CDR2 YSLEER. CDR3 length: 15 amino acids. V was pared by 3 bases and J by 7 bases, with 15 bases between. CDR3: CASSQNPGGGGELFF. CDR3 bases: TGCGCCAGCAGCCAGAACCCGGGGGGCGGCGGGGAGCTGTTTTTT.

This CDR3 is CATSRDKGRMTEAFF. The CDR3 DNA follows: TGTGCCACCAGCAGAGACAAGGGGCGTATGACTGAAGCTTTCTTT. The V gene is TRBV15, the J gene TRBJ1-1; a weak D match, TRBD1 (5 bases). The ends were cut back, 0 bases at V and 5 bases at J, with 13 bases in the middle. The germline gives CDR1 LNHNV, CDR2 YYDKDF (reference sequence). The CDR3 runs 15 residues.

The V call is TRBV27, the J call TRBJ1-2; D uncertain. The V end lost 2 bases, the J end lost 2 bases, and 6 bases lay between the germline ends. This CDR3 has 13 amino acids. Germline V CDR1 and CDR2: MNHEY, SMNVEV (reference sequence). The CDR3 sequence: CASSLERNYGYTF. DNA of the CDR3: TGTGCCAGCAGTTTAGAACGGAACTATGGCTACACCTTC.

This clone was picked up a small number of times. The V gene is TRBV5-1, the J gene TRBJ1-5, with D possibly TRBD1 on 5 matching bases. Trimming cost V 4 bases and J 7 bases, with 9 bases left between them. The CDR3 consists of 12 residues. CDR1 is SGHRS and CDR2 is YFSETQ in the germline V gene. For the CDR3, the DNA is TGCGCCAGCAGCCCGGAGGGGCAGCCCCAGCATTTT. Translating gives CASSPEGQPQHF. The whole variable domain, remainder taken from reference TRBV5-1 and TRBJ1-5, is KAGVTQTPRYLIKTRGQQVTLSCSPISGHRSVSWYQQTPGQGLQFLFEYFSETQRNKGNFPGRFSGRQFSNSRSEMNVSTLELGDSALYLCASSPEGQPQHFGDGTRLSIL.

The chain combines TRBV19 with TRBJ1-2; TRBD1 might be the D (6 bases). Trimming took 5 bases from V and 4 from J, leaving 14 bases between them. Germline CDR1 reads LNHDA; CDR2 reads SQIVND (reference sequence). This CDR3 has 14 residues. The CDR3 region is CASSRGAGSYGYTF. The CDR3 bases are TGTGCCAGTAGTCGGGGGGCCGGTAGCTATGGCTACACCTTC.

The chain carries TRBV7-9 and TRBJ1-3, with D uncertain. Trimming cost V 3 bases and J 7 bases, with 16 bases left between them. The germline gives CDR1 SEHNR, CDR2 FQNEAQ (reference sequence). There are 15 residues in the CDR3. The CDR3 loop reads CASSFLGSTGNTIYF. The CDR3 DNA reads TGTGCCAGCAGCTTCCTCGGGTCAACCGGGAACACCATATATTTT. Drawing the rest from reference TRBV7-9 and TRBJ1-3, the complete variable domain is DTGVSQNPRHKITKRGQNVTFRCDPISEHNRLYWYRQTLGQGPEFLTYFQNEAQLEKSRLLSDRFSAERPKGSFSTLEIQRTEQGDSAMYLCASSFLGSTGNTIYFGEGSWLTVV.